One and the same sample provided the 18 T cell receptor beta chains below, sequenced in a study of cytomegalovirus exposure and HLA in healthy donors (dated by TCRdb to between 2016 and 2019). The library was obtained by the immunoSEQ multiplex PCR assay. A mixture of 60 forward primers for TCR Vbeta segments and 13 reverse primers for TCR Jbeta segments was used in the multiplex PCR. TCRdb's version of the immuneACCESS table is confined to in-frame rearrangements and falls short of the full clone set. An unresolved V gene accounts for under half of the shortfall where checked; the remainder is of unknown origin. This sample holds more than 150,000 clones; over 70% were observed only once. The ten largest clones take up about 3.8% of the sample. Specimen: PBMCs. The receptors originated from a middle-aged man in good health and CMV-seronegative.

The chain couples TRBV13 to TRBJ2-1; TRBD2 matches 10 bases. Germline CDR1 is PRHDT and CDR2 is FYEKMQ (reference sequence). The CDR3 extends over 15 amino acids. J lost 8 bases, V lost 4 bases, and 8 bases had no gene match. The CDR3 DNA sequence: TGTGCCAGCAGCTCCCATAGCGGGGGGAACTATGAGCAGTTCTTC. Encoded protein: CASSSHSGGNYEQFF.

The chain is built from TRBV9 and TRBJ2-3; D possibly corresponds to TRBD2 (5 bases). V dropped 4 bases and J dropped 2 bases, with 11 bases sitting between them. Germline-derived CDR1 and CDR2 are SGDLS and YYNGEE. This CDR3 has 14 amino acids. CDR3 sequence (DNA): TGTGCCAGCAGCCAGCGGTTGATCACAGATACGCAGTATTTT. Translating it yields CASSQRLITDTQYF.

This sequence joins TRBV18 and TRBJ2-7; a weak D match, TRBD1 (5 bases). Germline CDR1 is KGHSH and CDR2 is LQKENI. The ends were cut back, 3 bases at V and 3 bases at J, with 6 bases in the middle. The length of the CDR3 is 12 residues. The CDR3, as DNA: TGTGCCAGCTCACCTGACAGCTACGAGCAGTACTTC. Its protein is CASSPDSYEQYF.

This chain connects TRBV2 to TRBJ2-7; D possibly corresponds to TRBD2 (6 bases). Trimming stripped 7 bases from V and 0 bases from J, with 13 bases between. Germline V lookup: CDR1 SNHLY, CDR2 FYNNEI. There are 14 residues in the CDR3. In DNA form, the CDR3 reads TGTGCCAGCACCGTAGCGGTTACCTCCTACGAGCAGTACTTC. Protein sequence: CASTVAVTSYEQYF. Looking up the rest from reference TRBV2 and TRBJ2-7 gives the full variable domain: EPEVTQTPSHQVTQMGQEVILRCVPISNHLYFYWYRQILGQKVEFLVSFYNNEISEKSEIFDDQFSVERPDGSNFTLKIRSTKLEDSAMYFCASTVAVTSYEQYFGPGTRLTVT.

The gene calls are TRBV5-4 and TRBJ1-6, with no clear D. Germline V gene sequence: CDR1 SGHNT, CDR2 YYREEE (reference sequence). This CDR3 comprises 15 residues. V lost 5 bases, J lost 6 bases, and 15 bases lay in between. Here the CDR3 reads CASSYPGSLNSPLHF. CDR3 nucleotides: TGTGCCAGCAGTTATCCGGGAAGCCTTAATTCACCCCTCCACTTT.

The rearrangement links TRBV15 to TRBJ2-7; weak D call: TRBD2 (6 bases). The CDR3 length is 16 residues. CDR1 is LNHNV and CDR2 is YYDKDF in the germline V gene (reference sequence). Deletions cut 0 bases from V and 2 bases from J, with 14 bases between. The CDR3 DNA sequence: TGTGCCACCAGCAGAGATCAGGAGGGGAACCCCTACGAGCAGTACTTC. It translates to CATSRDQEGNPYEQYF.

The V and J genes are TRBV5-6 and TRBJ1-5, with 7 nucleotides matching TRBD1. CDR1 and CDR2 (germline): SGHDT, YYEEEE. The CDR3 contains 14 residues. V was clipped by 6 bases and J by 6 bases; unmatched bases: 9. The CDR3 loop reads CASTLGTAAQPQHF. CDR3 in DNA: TGTGCCAGCACCTTAGGGACAGCAGCTCAGCCCCAGCATTTT. The entire variable domain, with the rest obtained from reference TRBV5-6 and TRBJ1-5, is as follows: DAGVTQSPTHLIKTRGQQVTLRCSPKSGHDTVSWYQQALGQGPQFIFQYYEEEERQRGNFPDRFSGHQFPNYSSELNVNALLLGDSALYLCASTLGTAAQPQHFGDGTRLSIL.

The chain couples TRBV11-2 to TRBJ2-7; 10 bases agree with TRBD1. CDR3 length: 14 amino acids. Germline-derived CDR1 and CDR2 are SGHAT and FQNNGV. With V trimmed by 3 bases and J by 2 bases, 1 base remained unmatched. CDR3 loop: CASSLDRGTYEQYF. CDR3 bases: TGTGCCAGCAGCTTGGACAGGGGGACCTACGAGCAGTACTTC.

This chain connects TRBV5-1 to TRBJ2-2; a possible D gene is TRBD2 (5 bases). The V and J ends lost 5 bases and 4 bases respectively, with 12 bases between them. Germline CDR1 and CDR2: SGHRS and YFSETQ. The CDR3 extends over 14 amino acids. This CDR3 is CASRDFGSTGELFF. CDR3 in DNA: TGCGCCAGCAGGGACTTTGGGAGCACCGGGGAGCTGTTTTTT.

V gene TRBV7-9 combines with J gene TRBJ1-2, with TRBD1 as a possible D gene (5 bases). The CDR3 consists of 14 residues. The germline V gene encodes CDR1 SEHNR and CDR2 FQNEAQ (reference sequence). The V end was cut by 4 bases, the J end by 5 bases, with 14 bases between. CDR3: CASSSEPGVYGYTF. The CDR3, as DNA: TGTGCCAGCAGCTCCGAGCCGGGGGTTTATGGCTACACCTTC.

The V and J genes are TRBV2 and TRBJ2-7; D remains unclear. Germline V lookup: CDR1 SNHLY, CDR2 FYNNEI. V lost 6 bases, J lost 0 bases, and 12 bases lay in between. The CDR3 totals 14 residues. The CDR3 DNA reads TGTGCCAGCAGAGTAACTGAAAACTCCTACGAGCAGTACTTC. As protein: CASRVTENSYEQYF.

This clone was seen a single time. J is TRBJ1-2 and V is TRBV19; D is ambiguous. This CDR3 region has 11 residues. Germline V gene lookup returns CDR1 LNHDA and CDR2 SQIVND (reference sequence). V dropped 11 bases and J dropped 7 bases, with 14 bases sitting between them. The CDR3 nucleotides read TGTGCCTCTTCCGTCGGTTTTGGCTACACCTTC. It translates to CASSVGFGYTF.

In this sample, this clone turned up once. The chain recombines TRBV10-3 with TRBJ1-5; 10 bases fit TRBD1. Germline V gives CDR1 ENHRY, CDR2 SYGVKD. The V and J ends lost 4 bases and 1 base, in that order; junction bases with no gene match: 1. The CDR3 length is 15 residues. The CDR3 loop reads CAISGGQGSNQPQHF. The CDR3 nucleotides are TGTGCCATCAGTGGGGGACAGGGGAGCAATCAGCCCCAGCATTTT.

This clone came up a few times. V and J are TRBV6-5 and TRBJ1-5; possible D gene TRBD1, 5 bases. V dropped 5 bases and J dropped 0 bases, with 11 bases sitting between them. The CDR3 length is 15 residues. Germline-derived CDR1 and CDR2 are MNHEY and SVGAGI. The CDR3 region has the DNA TGTGCCAGCAGTGCGGACAAGAATAGCAATCAGCCCCAGCATTTT. This translates into CASSADKNSNQPQHF.

The chain carries TRBV7-8 and TRBJ2-1, with D perhaps TRBD2 (6 bases). V lost 5 bases, J lost 2 bases, and 16 bases lay in between. From germline, CDR1 is SGHVS and CDR2 FQNEAQ. CDR3 length equals 16 residues. CDR3 nucleotides: TGTGCCAGCAGCACGGGGCGGGGAATTCCCTACAATGAGCAGTTCTTC. Its translation: CASSTGRGIPYNEQFF. Filled out from reference TRBV7-8 and TRBJ2-1, the complete variable domain reads GAGVSQSPRYKVAKRGQDVALRCDPISGHVSLFWYQQALGQGPEFLTYFQNEAQLDKSGLPSDRFFAERPEGSVSTLKIQRTQQEDSAVYLCASSTGRGIPYNEQFFGPGTRLTVL.

The rearrangement links TRBV19 to TRBJ2-1; D is possibly TRBD1 (5 bases). Germline CDR1 and CDR2: LNHDA and SQIVND (reference sequence). The CDR3 is 11 amino acids. Trimming took off 5 bases at V and 14 bases at J, with 13 bases between the two ends. The CDR3 nucleotides are TGTGCCAGTAGTGTAACAGGTCACGAGTTCTTC. It codes for CASSVTGHEFF.

This clone was recorded only once. This CDR3 is CASSSGGPQHF. CDR3 DNA sequence: TGTGCCAGTAGTTCCGGAGGGCCCCAGCATTTT. The gene calls are TRBV19 and TRBJ1-5; D is uncertain. This CDR3 contains 11 residues. Trimming took off 5 bases at V and 9 bases at J, with 8 bases between the two ends. Germline CDR1 reads LNHDA; CDR2 reads SQIVND (reference sequence).

J is TRBJ1-5 and V is TRBV4-2; the D gene is possibly TRBD1 (6 bases). This CDR3 is built from 16 residues. Trimming stripped 2 bases from V and 0 bases from J, with 11 bases between. Germline V gene data show CDR1 as LGHNA and CDR2 as YNFKEQ. DNA of the CDR3: TGTGCCAGCAGCCAAACAGGGTTAACTAGCAATCAGCCCCAGCATTTT. It specifies CASSQTGLTSNQPQHF.